This T cell receptor (beta chain) derives from a study of blood T cells in healthy people across ages. Study background: The capture of about one barcoded beta molecule per two T cells was achieved by template switching.

The CDR3 totals 13 residues. The germline V gene has CDR1 WSHSY and CDR2 SAAADI. V lost 7 bases and J lost 13, with 20 bases in between. Together with a sample-barcoded 5' primer, a J-beta primer mix was included in a second PCR lasting about 7 to 11 cycles. Every cDNA molecule bore a tag from a template-switch adaptor containing 12 random nucleotides. TCRdb re-analysed the 5' RACE reads in MiXCR, keeping a single row per CDR3 protein. Of some 1.5 million distinct CDR3 sequences listed, approximately 28% were seen once; the top ten hold about 7.7%. The TCR sequence derives from a woman aged 30 to 39 in good health. The sequenced material came from blood. The V call is TRBV10-2, the J call TRBJ2-1; D may be TRBD1 or TRBD2 (5 bases each). The CDR3 sequence: CASNQGSRETQFF. CDR3 sequence (DNA): TGCGCCAGCAATCAGGGATCAAGGGAGACCCAGTTCTTC.